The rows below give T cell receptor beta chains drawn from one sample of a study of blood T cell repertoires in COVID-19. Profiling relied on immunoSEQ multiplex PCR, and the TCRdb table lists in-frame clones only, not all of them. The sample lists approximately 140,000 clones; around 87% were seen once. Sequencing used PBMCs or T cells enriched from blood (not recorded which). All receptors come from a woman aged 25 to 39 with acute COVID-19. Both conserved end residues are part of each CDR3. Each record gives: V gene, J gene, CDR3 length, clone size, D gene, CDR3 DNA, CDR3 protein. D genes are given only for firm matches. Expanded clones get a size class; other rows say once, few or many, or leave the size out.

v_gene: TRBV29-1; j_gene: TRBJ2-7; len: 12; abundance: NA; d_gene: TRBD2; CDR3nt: TGCAGCGTGGGACTAGCGGAATACGAGCAGTACTTC; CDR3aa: CSVGLAEYEQYF
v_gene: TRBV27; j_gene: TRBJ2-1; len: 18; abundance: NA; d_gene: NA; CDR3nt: TGTGCCAGCAGTTTATACGCGGGGCGGAGGGTTACCTACAATGAGCAGTTCTTC; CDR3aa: CASSLYAGRRVTYNEQFF
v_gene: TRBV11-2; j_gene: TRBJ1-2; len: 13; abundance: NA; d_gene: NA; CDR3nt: TGTGCCAGCAGCCCTCAGGTGAACTATGGCTACACCTTC; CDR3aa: CASSPQVNYGYTF
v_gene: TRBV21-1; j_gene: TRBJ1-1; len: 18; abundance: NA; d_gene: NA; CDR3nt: TGTGCCAGCAGCGACCTCGGCAGGGTAGTGAAGGTGAACACTGAAGCTTTCTTT; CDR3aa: CASSDLGRVVKVNTEAFF
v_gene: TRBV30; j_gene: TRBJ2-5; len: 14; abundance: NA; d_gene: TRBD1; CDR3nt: TGTGCGGGCGGGTCAGGGACAGGGAAAGAGACCCAGTACTTC; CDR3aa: CAGGSGTGKETQYF
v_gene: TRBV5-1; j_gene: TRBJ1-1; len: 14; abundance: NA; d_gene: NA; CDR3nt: TGCGCCAGCAGACAACAGGGAACGAACACTGAAGCTTTCTTT; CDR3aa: CASRQQGTNTEAFF
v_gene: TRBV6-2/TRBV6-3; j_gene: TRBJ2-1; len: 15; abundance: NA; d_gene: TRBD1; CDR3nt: TGTGCCAGCAGTTACGGTGGGACAGGGTTCAATGAGCAGTTCTTC; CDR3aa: CASSYGGTGFNEQFF
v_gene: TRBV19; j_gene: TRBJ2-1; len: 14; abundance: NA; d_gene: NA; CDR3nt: TGTGCCAGTAGCAACCTGGGGCTTCACAATGAGCAGTTCTTC; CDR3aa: CASSNLGLHNEQFF
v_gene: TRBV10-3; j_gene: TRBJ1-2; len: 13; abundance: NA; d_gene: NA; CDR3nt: TGTGCCATCAGTGAAGGAGCGCCCTATGGCTACACCTTC; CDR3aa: CAISEGAPYGYTF
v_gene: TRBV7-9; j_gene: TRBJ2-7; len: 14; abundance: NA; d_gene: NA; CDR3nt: TGTGCCAGCAGCCCCCCCCGGAGTGTGAGGGAGCAGTACTTC; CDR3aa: CASSPPRSVREQYF
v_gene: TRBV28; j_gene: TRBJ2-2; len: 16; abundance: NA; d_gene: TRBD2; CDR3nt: TGTGCCAGCAGTTTTCTCATCGGCGGGAGGCACGGGGAGCTGTTTTTT; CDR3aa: CASSFLIGGRHGELFF
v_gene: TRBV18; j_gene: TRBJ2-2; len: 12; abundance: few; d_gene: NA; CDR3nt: TGTGCCAGCTCACCACCCTCCGGGGAGCTGTTTTTT; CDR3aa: CASSPPSGELFF
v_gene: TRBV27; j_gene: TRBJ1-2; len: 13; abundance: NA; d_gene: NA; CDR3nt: TGTGCCAGCAGTCCCCACATTTACTATGGCTACACCTTC; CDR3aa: CASSPHIYYGYTF
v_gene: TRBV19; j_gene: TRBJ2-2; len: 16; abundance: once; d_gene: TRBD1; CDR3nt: TGTGCCAGTAGTAACCCCGGGACAGCGAACACCGGGGAGCTGTTTTTT; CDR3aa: CASSNPGTANTGELFF
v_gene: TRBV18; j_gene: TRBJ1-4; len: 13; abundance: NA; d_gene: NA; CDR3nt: TGTGCCAGCTCACCGATCGAGTTTGAAAAACTGTTTTTT; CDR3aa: CASSPIEFEKLFF
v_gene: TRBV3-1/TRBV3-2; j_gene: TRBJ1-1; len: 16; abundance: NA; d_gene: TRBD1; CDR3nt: TGTGCCAGCAGCCAAGGTAGGACAGGGGTGAGCACTGAAGCTTTCTTT; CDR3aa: CASSQGRTGVSTEAFF
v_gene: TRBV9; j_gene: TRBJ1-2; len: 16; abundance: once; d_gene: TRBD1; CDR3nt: TGTGCCAGCAGCTTTTGGGACAGTCTTATCGTCGGCGGCTACACCTTC; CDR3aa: CASSFWDSLIVGGYTF
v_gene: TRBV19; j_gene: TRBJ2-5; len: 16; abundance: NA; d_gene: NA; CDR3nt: TGTGCCAGTAGTATCCGTTGGCCTGAGGGGGACGAGACCCAGTACTTC; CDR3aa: CASSIRWPEGDETQYF
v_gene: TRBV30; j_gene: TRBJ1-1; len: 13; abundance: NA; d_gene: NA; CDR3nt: TGTGCCTGGAAATGGCAGGGGAACACTGAAGCTTTCTTT; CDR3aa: CAWKWQGNTEAFF
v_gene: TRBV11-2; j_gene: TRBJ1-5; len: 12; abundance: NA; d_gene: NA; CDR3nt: TGTGCCAGCAGCCCACAGGGCGAGCCCCAGCATTTT; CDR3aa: CASSPQGEPQHF
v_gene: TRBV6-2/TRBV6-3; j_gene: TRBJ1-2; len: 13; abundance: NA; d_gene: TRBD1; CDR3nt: TGTGCCAGCAGTGGACAGGCCTACTATGGCTACACCTTC; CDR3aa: CASSGQAYYGYTF
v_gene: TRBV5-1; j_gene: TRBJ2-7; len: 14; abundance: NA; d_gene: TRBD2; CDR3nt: TGCGCCAGCAGCCCCGGGACTAGCGGGAGTGAGCAGTACTTC; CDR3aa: CASSPGTSGSEQYF
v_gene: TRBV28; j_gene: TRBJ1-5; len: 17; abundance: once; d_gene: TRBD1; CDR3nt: TGTGCTAGCAGTCTGGGACAGGGGCAACCCACGAATCAGCCCCAGCATTTT; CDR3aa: CASSLGQGQPTNQPQHF
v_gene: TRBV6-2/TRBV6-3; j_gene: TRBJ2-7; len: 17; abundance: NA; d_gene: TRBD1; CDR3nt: TGTGCCAGCAGTTTCACCTTACCGGGACAGATGAACTACGAGCAGTACTTC; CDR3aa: CASSFTLPGQMNYEQYF
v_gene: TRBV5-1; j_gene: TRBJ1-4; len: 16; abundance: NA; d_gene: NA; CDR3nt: TGCGCCAGCAGCACAGGTCGGGGGGTAACTAATGAAAAACTGTTTTTT; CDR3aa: CASSTGRGVTNEKLFF
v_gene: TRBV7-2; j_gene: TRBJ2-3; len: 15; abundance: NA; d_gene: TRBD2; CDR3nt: TGTGCCAGCAGCTTGGGACTAGCGAGCACAGATACGCAGTATTTT; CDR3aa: CASSLGLASTDTQYF
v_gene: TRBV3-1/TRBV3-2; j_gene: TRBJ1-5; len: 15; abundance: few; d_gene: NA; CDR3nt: TGTGCCAGCAGCCTAGGGACATTTGGGAATCAGCCCCAGCATTTT; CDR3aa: CASSLGTFGNQPQHF
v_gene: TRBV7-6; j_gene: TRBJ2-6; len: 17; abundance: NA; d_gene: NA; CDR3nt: TGTGCCAGCACCTTACTTCCAGGATACTCTGGGGCCAACGTCCTGACTTTC; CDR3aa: CASTLLPGYSGANVLTF
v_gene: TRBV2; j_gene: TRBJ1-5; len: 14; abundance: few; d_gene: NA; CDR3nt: TGTGCCAGCAGTGGACAGCTTAGCAATCAGCCCCAGCATTTT; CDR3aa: CASSGQLSNQPQHF
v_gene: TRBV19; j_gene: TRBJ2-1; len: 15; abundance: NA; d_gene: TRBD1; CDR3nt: TGTGCCAGTAGTGACAGGGGGCGCGTATACAATGAGCAGTTCTTC; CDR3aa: CASSDRGRVYNEQFF
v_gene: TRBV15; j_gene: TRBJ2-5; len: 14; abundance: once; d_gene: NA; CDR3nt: TGTGCCACCAGCAGAGGGTGGGCGGGAGAGACCCAGTACTTC; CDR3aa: CATSRGWAGETQYF
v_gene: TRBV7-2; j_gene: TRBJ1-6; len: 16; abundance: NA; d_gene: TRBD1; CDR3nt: TGTGCCAGCAGCCCGGGACAGGGGATCAGGTTGGGACCCCTCCACTTT; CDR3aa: CASSPGQGIRLGPLHF
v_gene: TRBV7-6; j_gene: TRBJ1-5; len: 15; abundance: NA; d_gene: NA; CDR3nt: TGTGCCAGCAGCTTAGGTGGCCAGGGTTTGCAGCCCCAGCATTTT; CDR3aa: CASSLGGQGLQPQHF
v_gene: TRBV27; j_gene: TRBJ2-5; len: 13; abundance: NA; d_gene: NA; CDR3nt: TGTGCCAGCGGAAGGACAGAGCAAGAGACCCAGTACTTC; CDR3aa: CASGRTEQETQYF
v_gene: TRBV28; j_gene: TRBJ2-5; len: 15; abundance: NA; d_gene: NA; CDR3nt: TGTGCCAGCAGTCCCCACAGGGAGACCGGGGAGACCCAGTACTTC; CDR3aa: CASSPHRETGETQYF
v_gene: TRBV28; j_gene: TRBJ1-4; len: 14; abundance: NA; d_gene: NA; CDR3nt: TGTGCCTGTCGCGGTACAGGGTCAAATGAAAAACTGTTTTTT; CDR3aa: CACRGTGSNEKLFF
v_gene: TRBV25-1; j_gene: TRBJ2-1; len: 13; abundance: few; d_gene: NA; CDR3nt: TGTGCCAGCAGTGGAAGCGGCTTCAATGAGCAGTTCTTC; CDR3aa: CASSGSGFNEQFF
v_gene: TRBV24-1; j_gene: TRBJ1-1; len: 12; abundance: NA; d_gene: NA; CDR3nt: TGTGCCACCAGTGATTTCGGGGCTGAAGCTTTCTTT; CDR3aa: CATSDFGAEAFF
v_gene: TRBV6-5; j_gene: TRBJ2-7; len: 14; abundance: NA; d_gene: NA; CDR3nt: TGTGCCAGCAGGGGGGCGGGTTTTAGCTACGAGCAGTACTTC; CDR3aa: CASRGAGFSYEQYF
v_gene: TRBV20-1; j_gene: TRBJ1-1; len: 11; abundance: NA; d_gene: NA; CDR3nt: TGCAGTGCCCCGCGCGGCACTGAAGCTTTCTTT; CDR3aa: CSAPRGTEAFF
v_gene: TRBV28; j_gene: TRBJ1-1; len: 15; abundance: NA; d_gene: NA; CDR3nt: TGTGCCAGCCTACCCCCGGTGGGCCGGCACCCTGAAGCTTTCTTT; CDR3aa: CASLPPVGRHPEAFF
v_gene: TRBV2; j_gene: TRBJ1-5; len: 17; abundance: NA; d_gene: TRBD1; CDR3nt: TGTGCCAGCAGTGAAGCAGGGGGCAGTAGGGGCAATCAGCCCCAGCATTTT; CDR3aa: CASSEAGGSRGNQPQHF
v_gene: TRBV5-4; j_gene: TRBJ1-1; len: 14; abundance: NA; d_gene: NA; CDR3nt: TGTGCCAGCAGCTACGACAGGAGCGACACTGAAGCTTTCTTT; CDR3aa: CASSYDRSDTEAFF
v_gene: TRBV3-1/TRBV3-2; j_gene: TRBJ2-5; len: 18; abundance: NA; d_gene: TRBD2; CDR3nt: TGTGCCAGCAGACTGGGGGGACTAGCGGGAGTAGGGGCGGAGACCCAGTACTTC; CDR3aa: CASRLGGLAGVGAETQYF
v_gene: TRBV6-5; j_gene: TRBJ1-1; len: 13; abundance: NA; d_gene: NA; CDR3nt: TGTGCCAGCAGAGGACAGATGAACACTGAAGCTTTCTTT; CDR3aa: CASRGQMNTEAFF
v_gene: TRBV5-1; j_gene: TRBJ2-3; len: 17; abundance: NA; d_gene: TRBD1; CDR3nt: TGCGCCAGCAGCTTGGGCATGGGGACAGGGGATGCAGATACGCAGTATTTT; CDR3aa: CASSLGMGTGDADTQYF
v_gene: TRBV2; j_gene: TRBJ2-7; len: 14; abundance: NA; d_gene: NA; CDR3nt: TGTGCCAGCAGTGTTGAGCGGACTTCCTACGAGCAGTACTTC; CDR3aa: CASSVERTSYEQYF
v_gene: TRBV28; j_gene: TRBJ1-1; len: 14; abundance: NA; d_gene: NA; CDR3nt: TGTGCCAGCAGTTTACGTCCTAGGAACACTGAAGCTTTCTTT; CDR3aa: CASSLRPRNTEAFF
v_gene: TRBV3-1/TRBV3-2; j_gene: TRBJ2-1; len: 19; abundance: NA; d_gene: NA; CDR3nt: TGTGCCAGCAGCCAACAGACAGGGGTCGGCGGGAGTTCCTACAATGAGCAGTTCTTC; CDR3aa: CASSQQTGVGGSSYNEQFF
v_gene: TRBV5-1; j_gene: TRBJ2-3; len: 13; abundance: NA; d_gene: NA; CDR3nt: TGCGCCACTCAAGTGGGCAGTACAGATACGCAGTATTTT; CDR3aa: CATQVGSTDTQYF
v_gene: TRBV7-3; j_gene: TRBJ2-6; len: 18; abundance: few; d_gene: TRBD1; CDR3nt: TGTGCCAGCAGCCCGACAGGGGGGGGAACCTCTGGGGCCAACGTCCTGACTTTC; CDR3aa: CASSPTGGGTSGANVLTF